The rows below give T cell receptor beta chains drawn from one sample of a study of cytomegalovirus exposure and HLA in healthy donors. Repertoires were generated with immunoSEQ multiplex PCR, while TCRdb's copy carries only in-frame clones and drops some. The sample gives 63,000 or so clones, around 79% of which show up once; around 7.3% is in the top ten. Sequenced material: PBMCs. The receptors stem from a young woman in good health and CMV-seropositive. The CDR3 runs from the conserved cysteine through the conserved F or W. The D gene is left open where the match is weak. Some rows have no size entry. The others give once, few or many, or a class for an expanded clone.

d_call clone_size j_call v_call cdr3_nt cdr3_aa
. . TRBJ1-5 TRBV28 TGTGCCAGCAGTTTGACCCAGGGCTCACAGCCCCAGCATTTT CASSLTQGSQPQHF
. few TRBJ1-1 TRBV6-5 TGTGCCAGCAGTTACTCCCCACAGGGAAACACTGAAGCTTTCTTT CASSYSPQGNTEAFF
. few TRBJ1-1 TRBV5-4 TGTGCCAGCAGCTTAATGAGAGGCACTGAAGCTTTCTTT CASSLMRGTEAFF
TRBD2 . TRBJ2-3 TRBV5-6 TGTGCCAGCAGCCCCTTCAGGACTAGCGGGGGTTGGGATACGCATTATTTT CASSPFRTSGGWDTHYF
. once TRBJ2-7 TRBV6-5 TGTGCCAGCAGTTACTCGAGGACTGCCTACGAGCAGTACTTC CASSYSRTAYEQYF
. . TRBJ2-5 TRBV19 TGTGCCAGTAGTAGACAGTACCAAGAGACCCAGTACTTC CASSRQYQETQYF
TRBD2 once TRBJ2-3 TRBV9 TGTGCCAGCAGCGCCCTAGCGGGAGTTAGCACAGATACGCAGTATTTT CASSALAGVSTDTQYF
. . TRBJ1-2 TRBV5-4 TGTGCCAGCAGCTTGGAAAAAGACATCTATGGCTACACCTTC CASSLEKDIYGYTF
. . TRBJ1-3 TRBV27 TGTGCCAGCAGTTTAACGGGGTTGGGCGGAAACACCATATATTTT CASSLTGLGGNTIYF
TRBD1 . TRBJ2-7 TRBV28 TGTGCCAGCAGTTTAAAGGGGGCCGGCTACGAGCAGTACTTC CASSLKGAGYEQYF
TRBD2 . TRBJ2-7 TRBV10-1 TGCGCCAGCAGTGAGCCCTCCCGCGGGAGCTCCCCCGAGCAGTACTTC CASSEPSRGSSPEQYF
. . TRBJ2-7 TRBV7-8 TGTGCCAGCAGCTTGAAACGGGGTTTCTCCTACGAGCAGTACTTC CASSLKRGFSYEQYF
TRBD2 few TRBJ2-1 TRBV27 TGTGCCAGCAGTCCCGAGGGACTAGCGGGAGCTGGTGAGCAGTTCTTC CASSPEGLAGAGEQFF
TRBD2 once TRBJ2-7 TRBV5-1 TGCGCCAGCAGTCCCGTCCTAGCGGGAGGCGTCGAGCAGTACTTC CASSPVLAGGVEQYF
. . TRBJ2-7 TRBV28 TGTGCCAGCAGTTTTTCCCTTTCGGGACTTACCTACGAGCAGTACTTC CASSFSLSGLTYEQYF
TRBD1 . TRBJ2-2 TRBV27 TGTGCCAGCAGTTTTCGGGGACAGGGGGCTTCGAACACCGGGGAGCTGTTTTTT CASSFRGQGASNTGELFF
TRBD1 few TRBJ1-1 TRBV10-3 TGTGCCATCAGTGAGACCGGGACAGGGGGTCGGATGAACACTGAAGCTTTCTTT CAISETGTGGRMNTEAFF
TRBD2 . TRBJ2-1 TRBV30 TGTGCCTGGAGTGTCTTACTAGCGGGAGGGCCTGGGGAGCAGTTCTTC CAWSVLLAGGPGEQFF
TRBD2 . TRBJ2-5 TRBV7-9 TGTGCCAGCAGCTTAGGGGGACTAGCGGGAGGAACTGAGACCCAGTACTTC CASSLGGLAGGTETQYF
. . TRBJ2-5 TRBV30 TGTGCTGCCGGGACAAGGCAAGAGACCCAGTACTTC CAAGTRQETQYF
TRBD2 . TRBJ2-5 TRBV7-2 TGTGCCAGCAGCTTGGGGAGGACTAGCGGACAAGAGACCCAGTACTTC CASSLGRTSGQETQYF
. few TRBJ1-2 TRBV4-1 TGCGCCAGCAGCCAAGATCGATTTGGCGGCTACACCTTC CASSQDRFGGYTF
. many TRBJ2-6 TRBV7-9 TGTGCCAGCAGCAACAGGTTTTCTGGGGCCAACGTCCTGACTTTC CASSNRFSGANVLTF
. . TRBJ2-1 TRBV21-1 TGTGCCAGCCCCAAAGAGGCACCGGGACTAGCACAAGAACCGTACAATGAGCAGTTCTTC CASPKEAPGLAQEPYNEQFF
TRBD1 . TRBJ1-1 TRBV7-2 TGTGCCAGCAGCCCACAGGGGAAAGCCGAAGCTTTCTTT CASSPQGKAEAFF
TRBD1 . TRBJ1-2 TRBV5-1 TGCGCCAGCAGCGGGAGACAGGGGAACTATGGCTACACCTTC CASSGRQGNYGYTF
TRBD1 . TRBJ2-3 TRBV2 TGTGCCAGCCTACAGGGGCTGACAGATACGCAGTATTTT CASLQGLTDTQYF
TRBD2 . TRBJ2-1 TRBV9 TGTGCCAGCAGCGTAGCGGGCGGGAGAGTTGACAATGAGCAGTTCTTC CASSVAGGRVDNEQFF
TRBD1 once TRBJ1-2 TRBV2 TGTGCCAGCAGGCCCACGACAGGGCGAGCTAACTATGGCTACACCTTC CASRPTTGRANYGYTF
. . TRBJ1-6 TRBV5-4 TGTGCCAGCAGCTCCGGTTTGGATTCACCCCTCCACTTT CASSSGLDSPLHF
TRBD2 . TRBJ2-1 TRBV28 TGTGCCAGCAACCAACTAGCGGGAGCGAATGAGCAGTTCTTC CASNQLAGANEQFF
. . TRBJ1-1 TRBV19 TGTGCCAGTAGGATTGACTGGGACACTGAAGCTTTCTTT CASRIDWDTEAFF
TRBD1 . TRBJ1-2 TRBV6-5 TGTGCCAGCAGTCCCGACAGGGGCTCCAGCTATGGCTACACCTTC CASSPDRGSSYGYTF
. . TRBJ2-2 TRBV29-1 TGCAGCGTTGACGGGTATAACACCGGGGAGCTGTTTTTT CSVDGYNTGELFF
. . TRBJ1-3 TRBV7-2 TGTGCCAGCAGCATAGATGTCGTCTCTGGAAACACCATATATTTT CASSIDVVSGNTIYF
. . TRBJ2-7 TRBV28 TGTGCCAGCAGTTTTGCGGGTCGGGTCTACGAGCAGTACTTC CASSFAGRVYEQYF
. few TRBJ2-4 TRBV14 TGTGCCAGCAGCCAAGACCAGGGGTATTCGGCCAAAAACATTCAGTACTTC CASSQDQGYSAKNIQYF
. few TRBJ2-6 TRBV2 TGTGCCAGCAGTGAAAGCCGGGGGGCCAACGTCCTGACTTTC CASSESRGANVLTF